This passage covers 28 T cell receptor beta chains from one sample sequenced in a study of shared clonotypes between healthy human individuals. CD8 cells regarded as naive lacked CD45RO, were positively chosen for CCR7, and omitted terminally differentiated effector memory CD45RA+ cells. Only in-frame clones appear in the TCRdb table, and some are missing; sequencing was by immunoSEQ multiplex PCR. This table holds about 590,000 clones, about 95% found once. Sequenced material: naive CD8+ T cells sorted from blood. These receptors originate from a woman younger than 45 in good health.

The V and J genes are TRBV10-3 and TRBJ1-1; possible D gene TRBD1, 5 bases. Per germline, CDR1 ENHRY and CDR2 SYGVKD. The V end lost 6 bases, the J end lost 8 bases, and 13 bases lay between the germline ends. CDR3 length: 12 amino acids. This CDR3 is CAISQGVIEAFF. The CDR3 DNA is TGTGCCATCAGCCAGGGCGTGATAGAAGCTTTCTTT.

The chain couples TRBV7-2 to TRBJ2-3; TRBD2 is a possible D gene (5 bases). This CDR3 has 18 amino acids. V was cut by 0 bases and J by 2 bases, with 18 bases left in between. CDR1 is SGHTA, CDR2 FQGNSA, per germline. The CDR3 is CASSLALEPHSNTDTQYF. The CDR3 DNA reads as TGTGCCAGCAGCTTAGCACTAGAACCTCATTCTAACACAGATACGCAGTATTTT.

The chain uses TRBV5-1 and TRBJ2-7; possibly TRBD1 for D (5 bases). V lost 2 bases and J 2 bases, leaving 11 bases between the germline ends. CDR1 is SGHRS and CDR2 is YFSETQ in the germline V gene. The CDR3 runs to 14 residues. The CDR3 nucleotides are TGCGCCAGCAGCTTCGATACAGGAACCTACGAGCAGTACTTC. This encodes CASSFDTGTYEQYF.

CDR3 in DNA: TGTGCCACCAGCAGAGATTTGCGGGAGATACGGGATACGCAGTATTTT. It specifies CATSRDLREIRDTQYF. The genes are TRBV15 and TRBJ2-3, with TRBD2 identical over 7 bases. The CDR3 consists of 16 residues. The germline gives CDR1 LNHNV, CDR2 YYDKDF (reference sequence). J lost 6 bases, V lost 0 bases, and 9 bases had no gene match. Filled out from reference TRBV15 and TRBJ2-3, the complete variable domain reads DAMVIQNPRYQVTQFGKPVTLSCSQTLNHNVMYWYQQKSSQAPKLLFHYYDKDFNNEADTPDNFQSRRPNTSFCFLDIRSPGLGDTAMYLCATSRDLREIRDTQYFGPGTRLTVL.

The chain is built from TRBV9 and TRBJ1-6; the match to TRBD1 covers 12 bases. This CDR3 has 14 residues. Trimming at V came to 3 bases and at J to 10 bases, leaving 2 bases not matched to a gene. Germline CDR1 reads SGDLS; CDR2 reads YYNGEE. CDR3 sequence (DNA): TGTGCCAGCAGCGCCGGGACAGGGGGCTCACCCCTCCACTTT. As protein: CASSAGTGGSPLHF.

CDR3 amino acids: CASSAGSLASDTQYF. CDR3 DNA sequence: TGTGCCAGCAGTGCGGGGAGTCTAGCTTCAGATACGCAGTATTTT. The chain employs TRBV7-8 and TRBJ2-3; maybe TRBD2 (6 bases). The V end was cut by 6 bases, the J end by 4 bases, with 17 bases between. This CDR3 has 15 residues. CDR1 SGHVS and CDR2 FQNEAQ come from the germline V gene.

The V call is TRBV19, the J call TRBJ2-2; D is ambiguous. The CDR3 consists of 15 residues. Trimming removed 10 bases from V and 3 bases from J, with 18 bases in between. CDR1 and CDR2 (germline): LNHDA, SQIVND (reference sequence). DNA for the CDR3: TGTGCCACCCCAGGCGGACCCGCCGACACCGGGGAGCTGTTTTTT. Translated: CATPGGPADTGELFF. Together with reference TRBV19 and TRBJ2-2, the CDR3 gives the full variable domain: DGGITQSPKYLFRKEGQNVTLSCEQNLNHDAMYWYRQDPGQGLRLIYYSQIVNDFQKGDIAEGYSVSREKKESFPLTVTSAQKNPTAFYLCATPGGPADTGELFFGEGSRLTVL.

The V call is TRBV7-9, the J call TRBJ2-7; 7 nucleotides match TRBD2. Germline values: CDR1 SEHNR, CDR2 FQNEAQ (reference sequence). CDR3 length equals 15 residues. V gave up 5 bases and J gave up 5 bases; unmatched junction bases: 12. The CDR3 region is CASSTPGEGSNEQYF. The CDR3 nucleotides are TGTGCCAGCAGCACGCCCGGGGAGGGTAGTAACGAGCAGTACTTC.

The gene calls are TRBV5-1 and TRBJ2-5, with D possibly TRBD2 on 5 matching bases. The CDR3 covers 14 residues. Germline CDR1 and CDR2: SGHRS and YFSETQ. V was trimmed by 1 base and J by 0 bases, leaving 7 bases between them. CDR3 loop: CASSLKRYQETQYF. As DNA, the CDR3 is TGCGCCAGCAGCTTGAAGCGGTACCAAGAGACCCAGTACTTC.

J is TRBJ2-1 and V is TRBV2; TRBD1 might be the D (6 bases). From germline, CDR1 is SNHLY and CDR2 FYNNEI. V was trimmed by 5 bases and J by 5 bases, leaving 25 bases between them. This CDR3 comprises 18 residues. CDR3 loop: CASSNAPRGGQQHNEQFF. The CDR3 bases are TGTGCCAGCAGTAACGCCCCTCGGGGCGGACAGCAGCACAATGAGCAGTTCTTC.

J is TRBJ1-2 and V is TRBV7-9; a possible D gene is TRBD1 (6 bases). Germline-derived CDR1 and CDR2 are SEHNR and FQNEAQ (reference sequence). With 0 bases removed from V and 8 bases from J, the gap between germline ends came to 25 bases. CDR3 length equals 18 residues. CDR3 nucleotides: TGTGCCAGCAGCTTAGCCCCTGTGACAGACAGGCCGCATACGGGCTACACCTTC. Amino acid sequence: CASSLAPVTDRPHTGYTF.

The chain couples TRBV4-2 to TRBJ2-7, with 8 bases matching TRBD2. CDR1 and CDR2 from the germline V gene are LGHNA and YNFKEQ. This CDR3 comprises 13 residues. The junction had 7 bases not matched to a gene; V was cut back by 3 bases and J by 9 bases. CDR3 sequence: CASSQGLAGGQYF. CDR3 in DNA: TGTGCCAGCAGCCAGGGGCTAGCGGGCGGGCAGTACTTC.

Concerning this clone: A read error may account for a junction end that differs from germline. The DNA for the CDR3 is TGTGCCAGCAGCTCGTATAGTTCACCCCTCCACTTT. Translation gives CASSSYSSPLHF. J is TRBJ1-6 and V is TRBV7-6; D unclear. The CDR3 has 12 amino acids. Germline V gene sequence: CDR1 SGHVS, CDR2 FNYEAQ.

The rearrangement joins TRBV7-9 to TRBJ2-1; no clear D. The CDR3 runs to 14 residues. Germline lookup yields CDR1 SEHNR and CDR2 FQNEAQ (reference sequence). Trimming took off 1 base at V and 8 bases at J, with 12 bases between the two ends. Written as DNA, the CDR3 is TGTGCCAGCAGCTTAGGAGGTAGTAACCATGAGCAGTTCTTC. Its translation: CASSLGGSNHEQFF.

This clone was seen more than once but under ten times. The chain couples TRBV27 to TRBJ2-7, with 10 nucleotides matching TRBD1. The CDR3 has 15 amino acids. Germline CDR1 reads MNHEY; CDR2 reads SMNVEV (reference sequence). J gave up 3 bases and V 4 bases, and 6 bases lay outside the gene matches. For the CDR3, the DNA is TGTGCCAGCAGTTCTTTAGGGACAGGGGACTACGAGCAGTACTTC. This encodes CASSSLGTGDYEQYF.

This clone was observed once. This CDR3 is also generated by other DNA sequences in the sample. The chain recombines TRBV2 with TRBJ2-7, with 11 positions matching TRBD1. The germline CDR1 and CDR2 sequences are SNHLY and FYNNEI. This CDR3 comprises 14 residues. The V gene end was trimmed by 6 bases and the J gene end by 1 base; junction bases not matched to a gene: 2. This CDR3 is CASSGTGGSYEQYF. The CDR3 DNA reads as TGTGCCAGCAGCGGGACAGGGGGGTCCTACGAGCAGTACTTC.

The chain has TRBV11-2 and TRBJ1-1; tentative D call: TRBD1 (5 bases). CDR3 size: 14 residues. V was pared by 1 base and J by 7 bases, with 13 bases between. The germline CDR1 and CDR2 sequences are SGHAT and FQNNGV. This CDR3 is CASSLAVGQLEAFF. CDR3 DNA: TGTGCCAGCAGCTTAGCTGTAGGACAACTTGAAGCTTTCTTT. The full variable domain, its missing parts supplied by reference TRBV11-2 and TRBJ1-1, is EAGVAQSPRYKIIEKRQSVAFWCNPISGHATLYWYQQILGQGPKLLIQFQNNGVVDDSQLPKDRFSAERLKGVDSTLKIQPAKLEDSAVYLCASSLAVGQLEAFFGQGTRLTVV.

The V gene is TRBV28, the J gene TRBJ2-5; D possibly corresponds to TRBD1 (6 bases). The DNA end favors TRBJ2-7, so the J call may be wrong. The CDR3 has 14 amino acids. The germline V gene encodes CDR1 MDHEN and CDR2 SYDVKM. The CDR3: CASSPTGQPYEQYF. The DNA of the CDR3 is TGTGCCAGCAGTCCCACTGGACAGCCATACGAGCAGTACTTC.

The chain carries TRBV27 and TRBJ1-2; TRBD1 aligns across 7 bases. CDR3 length: 16 amino acids. Trimming removed 4 bases from V and 5 bases from J; junction bases left unmatched: 13. The germline V gene encodes CDR1 MNHEY and CDR2 SMNVEV (reference sequence). Here the CDR3 reads CASSSKPGGKGYGYTF. The DNA for the CDR3 is TGTGCCAGCAGTTCCAAACCAGGGGGAAAGGGGTATGGCTACACCTTC.

The chain has TRBV7-9 and TRBJ2-3; 9 bases agree with TRBD2. The germline V gene encodes CDR1 SEHNR and CDR2 FQNEAQ (reference sequence). V was pared by 1 base and J by 2 bases, with 4 bases of the junction left unmatched. There are 16 residues in the CDR3. CDR3 sequence: CASSLGAGGTTDTQYF. The CDR3 DNA is TGTGCCAGCAGCTTAGGAGCGGGAGGCACCACAGATACGCAGTATTTT.

The genes are TRBV13 and TRBJ2-6; D is tentatively TRBD1 or TRBD2 (6 bases each). V shed 5 bases and J shed 2 bases, with 16 bases lying between them. This CDR3 comprises 17 residues. Germline values: CDR1 PRHDT, CDR2 FYEKMQ (reference sequence). Here the CDR3 DNA reads TGTGCCAGCAGCCCGGCCGGGGGCGCCCCTGGGGCCAACGTCCTGACTTTC. Amino acids: CASSPAGGAPGANVLTF. The full variable domain, with the rest looked up from reference TRBV13 and TRBJ2-6, is AAGVIQSPRHLIKEKRETATLKCYPIPRHDTVYWYQQGPGQDPQFLISFYEKMQSDKGSIPDRFSAQQFSDYHSELNMSSLELGDSALYFCASSPAGGAPGANVLTFGAGSRLTVL.

V gene TRBV18 combines with J gene TRBJ2-5; D tentatively reads TRBD1 or TRBD2 (5 bases each). The CDR3 is 14 amino acids. CDR1 is KGHSH and CDR2 is LQKENI in the germline V gene. The V end was cut by 6 bases, the J end by 2 bases, with 13 bases between. The DNA for the CDR3 is TGTGCCAGCTCGCTGGGGGAGTGGCAAGAGACCCAGTACTTC. It codes for CASSLGEWQETQYF.

The chain uses TRBV4-2 and TRBJ2-7; possible D gene TRBD2, 5 bases. CDR3 length: 15 amino acids. The germline CDR1 and CDR2 sequences are LGHNA and YNFKEQ. With 0 bases removed from V and 3 bases from J, the gap between germline ends came to 12 bases. The CDR3 nucleotides are TGTGCCAGCAGCCAAGAACCGTCTAGCCGCTACGAGCAGTACTTC. Its protein is CASSQEPSSRYEQYF.

This clone was picked up one time. The chain has TRBV4-1 and TRBJ1-1; D possibly corresponds to TRBD1 (6 bases). The CDR3 sequence is 14 residues long. Germline assignment: CDR1 MGHRA and CDR2 YSYEKL. V was shortened by 4 bases and J by 3 bases, with 12 bases between the two germline ends. The CDR3 DNA reads TGCGCCAGCAGCCGGTTGGAGGGGGACACTGAAGCTTTCTTT. It is translated as CASSRLEGDTEAFF.

The rearrangement uses TRBV19 and TRBJ2-3, with D perhaps TRBD1 or TRBD2 (5 bases each). CDR1 is LNHDA and CDR2 is SQIVND in the germline V gene (reference sequence). Between the trimmed V and J ends, which lost 4 bases and 3 bases, there was a span of 11 bases. There are 14 residues in the CDR3. The CDR3, as DNA: TGTGCCAGTAGTAAATCGGGACCGACAGATACGCAGTATTTT. The encoded protein is CASSKSGPTDTQYF.

The genes are TRBV7-3 and TRBJ2-1, with D possibly matching TRBD2 (6 bases). The CDR3 is made up of 17 amino acids. The V end was cut by 2 bases, the J end by 5 bases, with 19 bases between. The germline V gene encodes CDR1 SGHTA and CDR2 FQGTGA. CDR3 in DNA: TGTGCCAGCAGCTTAGAAAGCGCGCACGCGGGAAACAATGAGCAGTTCTTC. Protein: CASSLESAHAGNNEQFF.

The rearrangement links TRBV27 to TRBJ2-3; D may correspond to TRBD1 or TRBD2 (5 bases each). The ends were cut back, 8 bases at V and 6 bases at J, with 15 bases in the middle. Germline CDR1 MNHEY, CDR2 SMNVEV (reference sequence). The CDR3 extends over 13 amino acids. The CDR3 protein is CASAGADGDTQYF. The CDR3 bases are TGTGCCAGCGCCGGGGCGGACGGGGATACGCAGTATTTT.

The table lists this clone with a few counts. The chain uses TRBV27 and TRBJ1-5; a weak D match, TRBD1 (6 bases). From germline, CDR1 is MNHEY and CDR2 SMNVEV (reference sequence). The ends were cut back, 0 bases at V and 3 bases at J, with 9 bases in the middle. The CDR3 loop spans 15 amino acids. The CDR3 loop reads CASSLSTGFNQPQHF. CDR3 nucleotide sequence: TGTGCCAGCAGTTTATCAACAGGGTTCAATCAGCCCCAGCATTTT.